This T cell receptor (beta chain) was recorded in a study of response to subunit inactivated influenza vaccine. General study findings and limits: Authors suggested each seasonal flu vaccination may recruit only limited numbers of new T cells.

V was shortened by 3 bases and J by 7 bases, with 16 bases between the two germline ends. The V gene's germline CDR1 is SGDLS and CDR2 YYNGEE. The CDR3 totals 15 residues. TCRdb re-called the RT-PCR reads with MiXCR, one entry per CDR3 protein. Altogether 650,000 to 800,000 distinct CDR3 sequences are present, roughly 18% being singletons, with the ten largest covering roughly 10%. Note on this clonotype: As yet, its antigen is unknown.

The material sequenced was PBMCs from blood, taken more than 4 days after vaccination. The source of this sequence is a man aged 45-60 years who received an inactivated influenza vaccine. The chain recombines TRBV9 with TRBJ1-4, with no clear D. The chain's CDR3 is CASSAQSNPFEKLFF. The CDR3 region has the DNA TGTGCCAGCAGCGCACAGAGCAACCCTTTTGAAAAACTGTTTTTT. The full variable domain, completed using reference TRBV9 and TRBJ1-4, is DSGVTQTPKHLITATGQRVTLRCSPRSGDLSVYWYQQSLDQGLQFLIQYYNGEERAKGNILERFSAQQFPDLHSELNLSSLELGDSALYFCASSAQSNPFEKLFFGSGTQLSVL.